These 2 T cell receptor beta chains originate from one sample sequenced in a study of blood T cells in healthy people across ages. A J-beta primer mix and a sample-barcoded 5' primer were used in a second PCR of about 7 to 12 cycles. TCRdb fed the 5' RACE reads into MiXCR, producing one record per CDR3 protein. The sample carries some 1.5 million distinct CDR3 sequences, over 25% recorded once. Sample: blood. These receptors all come from a woman aged 25-40 years in good health.

This clonotype was observed a handful of times. The rearrangement links TRBV5-1 to TRBJ2-1; 7 bases match TRBD1. The assigned J gene may be wrong: the sequence end matches TRBJ2-7 better. Germline V lookup: CDR1 SGHRS, CDR2 YFSETQ. The CDR3 loop spans 16 amino acids. The CDR3 loop is CASSHTRGPYDNEQYF. In DNA form, the CDR3 reads TGCGCCAGCAGCCATACGAGGGGGCCGTATGACAATGAGCAGTACTTC.

The chain is built from TRBV7-9 and TRBJ2-7, with D unclear. The V and J ends lost 5 bases and 0 bases respectively, with 14 bases between them. The CDR3 covers 15 residues. The germline V gene encodes CDR1 SEHNR and CDR2 FQNEAQ (reference sequence). The CDR3 loop reads CASSPRGETSYEQYF. The CDR3 DNA reads as TGTGCCAGCAGCCCCCGTGGTGAGACCTCCTACGAGCAGTACTTC.